Described below is a single T cell receptor beta chain sequence and its context. The CDR3 is made up of 15 amino acids. V dropped 0 bases and J dropped 4; count of bases not matched to a gene: 3. Germline CDR1 and CDR2: KGHSH and LQKENI. The sample belongs to a study of blood T cell repertoires in COVID-19. Study in general: Recovered status in Cohort 3 required two negative PCRs, clearance, or symptom resolution. PBMCs, B-cell-depleted T cells, or T cells provided the cDNA or gDNA that made up the material.

Under the authors' procedure: Estimates of nucleated cell counts were drawn from the amplification of reference gene primers. Assay used: immunoSEQ multiplex PCR; TCRdb lists only in-frame clones, some missing. That table furnishes V, J and clone size, whereas the DNA furnished D and trimming. Among a few hundred thousand clones, roughly 84% were seen once, and the ten largest hold roughly 7.1%. Enrolled through a virtual design, the participants were between about 18 and 100 years of age and came from around 25 US areas. This clonotype originated in a young man in a cohort exposed to, infected with or recovered from COVID-19 (not recorded which). V is TRBV18 and J is TRBJ1-5; 7 nucleotides line up with TRBD1. The sample taken for sequencing was PBMCs or T cells enriched from blood (not recorded which). CDR3 coding DNA: TGTGCCAGCTCACCACCGTCAGGGGGTAATCAGCCCCAGCATTTT. It yields the protein CASSPPSGGNQPQHF.